This T cell receptor (beta chain) came from a study of early T cells in non-severe SARS-CoV-2 infection. The overall study: Investigators sequenced bulk RNA drawn from unsorted whole blood, and chains remained unpaired. Findings and limits, study-wide: Comparison of clonotypes with VDJdb favored anti-spike CD8 responses while missing private and CD4 specificities.

There are many counts of this clonotype. Its target is unknown. Individual cDNA molecules each received unique molecular identifiers attached to them. TCRdb reprocessed the 5' RACE reads via MiXCR and lists one record per CDR3 protein. The table shows about 80,000 distinct CDR3 sequences, with about 5% occurring only once. Germline loops: CDR1 LGHNA, CDR2 YNFKEQ. V lost 0 bases to trimming and J lost 7 bases, with 11 bases between them. The CDR3 spans 14 residues. The genes are TRBV4-2 and TRBJ2-3; D unclear. The source was whole blood, collected at baseline. The sequence was obtained from an adult who was a healthcare worker with PCR-confirmed SARS-CoV-2 infection or an uninfected control (not recorded which). The CDR3 bases are TGTGCCAGCAGCCAAGATCTCTACGATTATACGCAGTATTTT. This encodes CASSQDLYDYTQYF.